This T cell receptor beta chain was found in a study of regulatory T cells in long-lasting Graves disease. Overall study findings and caveats: Newly diagnosed Graves' patients exceeded persistent ones in TCR diversity.

At least ten counts were recorded for this clonotype. The antigen remains unidentified. The TCR beta library used iRepertoire HTBI primers with Arm-PCR amplification of CDR3. TCRdb re-called the multiplex PCR reads with MiXCR, one entry per CDR3 protein. The sample has around 460,000 distinct CDR3 sequences, about 14% seen once; the top ten hold approximately 17%. Noted time point: newly diagnosed GD, antithyroid drugs for less than 3 months. TCR sequences were obtained from RNA taken from PBMCs. This CDR3 comprises 12 residues. Trimming removed 0 bases from V and 11 bases from J, with 12 bases in between. The germline V gene encodes CDR1 SQVTM and CDR2 ANQGSEA. This sample was also put to use in a study of T cells in Graves' hyperthyroidism and ophthalmopathy.

The sequence was obtained from a woman between 45 and 65 years old with Graves disease. The V call is TRBV29-1, the J call TRBJ2-3; D could derive from TRBD1 or TRBD2 (5 bases each). Specimen: peripheral blood mononuclear cells (PBMCs), collected at new diagnosis, from a patient treated with antithyroid drugs. CDR3 in amino acids: CSVEDLGDRQYF. The CDR3 DNA sequence: TGCAGCGTTGAAGATTTGGGGGATCGGCAGTATTTT.